This is a list of T cell receptor beta chains from one sample in a study of T cells after yellow fever vaccination. In TCRdb, the 5' RACE reads were re-called with MiXCR into one record per CDR3 protein. The sample shows around 340,000 distinct CDR3 sequences, approximately 9% of them seen only once. The source was PBMCs, collected on the day of the first yellow fever vaccination. Receptors originate from a man younger than 35 who received the YFV17D yellow fever vaccine. Both conserved end residues are part of each CDR3. A D gene is named only where the DNA matches it firmly. Clone size is not always given. Where it is, it says once, few, many or a class for expanded clones.

J gene	clone size	V gene	D gene	CDR3 protein	CDR3 DNA
TRBJ1-1	many	TRBV7-2	NA	CASSLEPDEAFF	TGTGCCAGCAGCTTAGAACCGGATGAAGCTTTCTTT
TRBJ1-5	few	TRBV12-3/TRBV12-4	NA	CASRTAGDQPQHF	TGTGCCAGCAGGACCGCCGGGGATCAGCCCCAGCATTTT
TRBJ2-7	few	TRBV24-1	NA	CATIKKYYEQYF	TGTGCCACCATTAAAAAGTACTACGAGCAGTACTTC
TRBJ2-2	NA	TRBV18	NA	CASSPLAVQGNTGELFF	TGTGCCAGCTCACCTCTCGCCGTACAGGGAAACACCGGGGAGCTGTTTTTT
TRBJ1-4	NA	TRBV5-5	NA	CASSTPLDRNKGEKLFF	TGTGCCAGCAGCACACCGTTGGACAGAAATAAGGGTGAAAAACTGTTTTTT
TRBJ1-6	NA	TRBV23-1	NA	CASSHPPGKKDNSPLHF	TGCGCCAGCAGTCATCCCCCCGGGAAGAAGGATAATTCACCCCTCCACTTT
TRBJ2-1	many	TRBV7-9	NA	CASSLVAIRDNEQFF	TGTGCCAGCAGCTTAGTGGCGATTAGGGACAATGAGCAGTTCTTC
TRBJ2-3	few	TRBV14	NA	CASSLFPGSTDTQYF	TGTGCCAGCAGCCTCTTCCCGGGGAGCACAGATACGCAGTATTTT
TRBJ2-5	few	TRBV3-1	TRBD2	CASSQEMTSGGEETQYF	TGTGCCAGCAGCCAGGAAATGACTAGCGGCGGGGAAGAGACCCAGTACTTC
TRBJ1-6	NA	TRBV5-6	NA	CASSLEGEGSPLHF	TGTGCCAGCAGCTTGGAAGGGGAGGGTTCACCCCTCCACTTT
TRBJ1-1	NA	TRBV5-1	TRBD1	CASSLVVFRRTGETEAFF	TGCGCCAGCAGCTTGGTGGTCTTTAGGCGGACAGGGGAGACTGAAGCTTTCTTT
TRBJ2-3	few	TRBV7-6	NA	CASSLGPPTDTQYF	TGTGCCAGCAGCTTAGGGCCCCCCACAGATACGCAGTATTTT
TRBJ2-5	few	TRBV7-8	NA	CASSLERPGETQYF	TGTGCCAGCAGCTTAGAGAGACCGGGGGAGACCCAGTACTTC
TRBJ2-1	NA	TRBV19	TRBD2	CASTPGEGYNEQFF	TGTGCCAGTACCCCGGGGGAGGGCTACAATGAGCAGTTCTTC
TRBJ1-1	many	TRBV15	NA	CATNEKGVRPNTEAFF	TGTGCCACCAACGAAAAAGGGGTTCGGCCGAACACTGAAGCTTTCTTT
TRBJ2-7	NA	TRBV5-1	NA	CASSLTGENEQYF	TGCGCCAGCAGCTTGACCGGGGAGAACGAGCAGTACTTC
TRBJ2-5	few	TRBV29-1	NA	CSVEFVSRETQYF	TGCAGCGTGGAGTTTGTGTCTCGGGAGACCCAGTACTTC
TRBJ2-3	NA	TRBV6-5	NA	CASSYIGGRGGKLDTQYF	TGTGCCAGCAGTTACATTGGGGGGAGAGGGGGGAAATTAGATACGCAGTATTTT
TRBJ2-3	few	TRBV11-2	TRBD2	CASSSDISGGGGTDTQYF	TGTGCCAGCAGCTCTGACATTAGCGGGGGTGGCGGCACAGATACGCAGTATTTT
TRBJ1-2	NA	TRBV30	NA	CAWSRPTANYGYTF	TGTGCCTGGAGTAGACCTACAGCTAACTATGGCTACACCTTC
TRBJ2-1	NA	TRBV5-6	TRBD2	CASSLVILAGYNEQFF	TGTGCCAGCAGCTTGGTTATCCTAGCGGGGTACAATGAGCAGTTCTTC
TRBJ1-5	NA	TRBV18	TRBD1	CASSRVQGTSQPQHF	TGTGCCAGCTCACGAGTACAGGGGACAAGCCAGCCCCAGCATTTT
TRBJ2-3	NA	TRBV12-3/TRBV12-4	NA	CASSFPRLTDTQYF	TGTGCCAGCAGTTTTCCCCGACTCACAGATACGCAGTATTTT
TRBJ2-1	few	TRBV20-1	TRBD1	CSAPDRGLRNEQFF	TGCAGTGCCCCTGACAGGGGGCTAAGGAATGAGCAGTTCTTC
TRBJ2-7	few	TRBV10-3	NA	CAISPTGGSYEQYF	TGTGCCATCTCCCCCACCGGGGGCTCCTACGAGCAGTACTTC
TRBJ2-3	few	TRBV30	TRBD2	CAWSPDGGRVDTQYF	TGTGCCTGGAGTCCCGACGGGGGGAGGGTAGATACGCAGTATTTT
TRBJ1-1	few	TRBV7-3	TRBD1	CASSVSGTGGRTEAFF	TGTGCCAGCAGCGTCTCTGGGACAGGGGGCCGGACTGAAGCTTTCTTT
TRBJ1-5	NA	TRBV10-3	NA	CAISGDPQGNQPQHF	TGTGCCATCAGCGGGGACCCTCAAGGCAATCAGCCCCAGCATTTT
TRBJ2-3	NA	TRBV28	NA	CASSFRGEGADTQYF	TGTGCCAGCAGTTTTAGGGGTGAGGGTGCAGATACGCAGTATTTT
TRBJ2-1	few	TRBV20-1	TRBD2	CSAERGALYNEQFF	TGCAGTGCCGAGCGGGGAGCCCTTTACAATGAGCAGTTCTTC
TRBJ2-5	few	TRBV20-1	NA	CSARDPRLVQETQYF	TGCAGTGCTAGAGATCCGCGGCTAGTCCAAGAGACCCAGTACTTC
TRBJ2-2	few	TRBV5-1	TRBD2	CASSLAGASGTGELFF	TGCGCCAGCAGCTTGGCCGGGGCTAGCGGAACCGGGGAGCTGTTTTTT
TRBJ2-1	few	TRBV20-1	NA	CSARDLGGTFYNEQFF	TGCAGTGCTAGAGATTTAGGCGGGACGTTTTACAATGAGCAGTTCTTC
TRBJ2-5	few	TRBV20-1	NA	CSARDRGAAYQETQYF	TGCAGTGCTAGAGACCGGGGGGCGGCGTACCAAGAGACCCAGTACTTC
TRBJ2-3	NA	TRBV20-1	NA	CSAPRDSSTDTQYF	TGCAGTGCGCCACGGGACTCTTCCACAGATACGCAGTATTTT
TRBJ2-5	few	TRBV15	TRBD2	CATSGRPGLGETQYF	TGTGCCACCAGCGGAAGGCCCGGACTAGGAGAGACCCAGTACTTC
TRBJ2-3	few	TRBV9	TRBD2	CAIRGGGSTDTQYF	TGTGCCATCAGGGGCGGGGGGTCCACAGATACGCAGTATTTT
TRBJ2-4	few	TRBV3-1	TRBD2	CASSQGVGGVVGF	TGTGCCAGCAGCCAAGGTGTCGGGGGGGTTGTTGGATTC
TRBJ1-3	many	TRBV18	NA	CASSPSQGFSGNTIYF	TGTGCCAGCTCACCGTCCCAGGGGTTCTCTGGAAACACCATATATTTT
TRBJ1-5	NA	TRBV7-9	NA	CASSLGVLEPQHF	TGTGCCAGCAGCTTAGGGGTCCTGGAGCCCCAGCATTTT
TRBJ2-2	few	TRBV4-1	TRBD2	CASSRLGLGLAGVNTGELFF	TGCGCCAGCAGCCGACTGGGCCTTGGACTAGCGGGAGTGAACACCGGGGAGCTGTTTTTT
TRBJ1-6	NA	TRBV15	NA	CATSRDRLRSPLHF	TGTGCCACCAGCAGAGATCGGCTGCGTTCACCCCTCCACTTT
TRBJ2-1	NA	TRBV11-2	NA	CASSFVGRSTWTRSYNEQFF	TGTGCCAGCAGCTTTGTGGGCCGATCGACCTGGACCCGCTCCTACAATGAGCAGTTCTTC
TRBJ2-1	few	TRBV4-1	NA	CASSHLGGSGGLLSSYNEQFF	TGCGCCAGCAGCCATCTCGGGGGATCAGGGGGACTACTTTCCTCCTACAATGAGCAGTTCTTC
TRBJ2-7	NA	TRBV3-1	NA	CASSQVSTGYYEQYF	TGTGCCAGCAGCCAAGTATCTACAGGATACTACGAGCAGTACTTC
TRBJ1-3	few	TRBV5-1	NA	CASSLAGTLGGNTIYF	TGCGCCAGCAGCTTGGCCGGGACGCTCGGTGGAAACACCATATATTTT
TRBJ2-5	few	TRBV20-1	TRBD2	CSARDVLAGLETQYF	TGCAGTGCTAGAGATGTCCTAGCGGGGTTGGAGACCCAGTACTTC
TRBJ1-1	NA	TRBV29-1	NA	CSVESGFNTEAFF	TGCAGCGTTGAGTCCGGATTTAACACTGAAGCTTTCTTT
TRBJ2-5	NA	TRBV20-1	NA	CSARNGLWDQETQYF	TGCAGTGCTAGAAATGGTTTGTGGGACCAAGAGACCCAGTACTTC
TRBJ1-4	few	TRBV18	NA	CASSAGTANEKLFF	TGTGCCAGCTCAGCCGGGACGGCTAATGAAAAACTGTTTTTT
TRBJ2-7	many	TRBV7-8	NA	CASSLGVYEQYF	TGTGCCAGCAGCTTAGGGGTGTACGAGCAGTACTTC
TRBJ2-7	few	TRBV7-9	NA	CASSLEVGEAREQYF	TGTGCCAGCAGCTTAGAGGTCGGGGAGGCCCGCGAGCAGTACTTC
TRBJ2-7	NA	TRBV4-1	TRBD1	CASGDRDEQYF	TGCGCCAGCGGGGACAGGGACGAGCAGTACTTC
TRBJ2-7	few	TRBV29-1	NA	CSVGTDEQYF	TGCAGCGTGGGGACGGACGAGCAGTACTTC
TRBJ2-1	few	TRBV6-1	TRBD2	CASRGTTHNEQFF	TGTGCCAGCCGCGGGACTACCCACAATGAGCAGTTCTTC